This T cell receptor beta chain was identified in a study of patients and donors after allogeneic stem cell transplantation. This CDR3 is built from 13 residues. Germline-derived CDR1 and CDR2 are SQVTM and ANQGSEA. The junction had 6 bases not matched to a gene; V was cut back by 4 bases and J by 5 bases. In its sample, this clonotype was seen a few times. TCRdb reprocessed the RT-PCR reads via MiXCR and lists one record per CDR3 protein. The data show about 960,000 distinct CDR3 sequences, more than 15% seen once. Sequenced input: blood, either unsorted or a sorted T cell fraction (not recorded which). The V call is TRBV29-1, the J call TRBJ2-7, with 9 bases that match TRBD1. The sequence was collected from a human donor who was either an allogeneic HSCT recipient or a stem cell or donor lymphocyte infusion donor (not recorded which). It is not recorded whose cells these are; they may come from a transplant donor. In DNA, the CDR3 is TGCAGCGTTGGTGGACAGGGGTTTGACGAGCAGTACTTC. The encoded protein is CSVGGQGFDEQYF.